This TCR beta chain was profiled in a study of response to subunit inactivated influenza vaccine. Study results and caveats: Each seasonal influenza vaccination recruits few new T cells, the authors suggested.

This clonotype came up a few times. Its cognate antigen is unknown. TCRdb reprocessed the RT-PCR reads via MiXCR and lists one record per CDR3 protein. The sample yields 800,000 to 1,000,000 distinct CDR3 sequences, 20% to 25% seen once. Germline CDR1 SGHVS, CDR2 FNYEAQ. The V and J ends lost 2 bases and 0 bases respectively, with 11 bases between them. This CDR3 is 15 amino acids long. The sequencing used PBMCs from blood, collected less than 6 days after vaccination. The sequence was collected from a man in his fifties who received an inactivated influenza vaccine. The chain carries TRBV7-6 and TRBJ2-7; TRBD2 is a possible D gene (5 bases). The CDR3 reads CASSLLSGSSYEQYF. The DNA for the CDR3 is TGTGCCAGCAGCTTATTAAGCGGAAGCTCCTACGAGCAGTACTTC.